The entry below gives a single TCR beta chain sequence along with its context. This receptor's antigen is unknown. The input lacks base qualities; no much larger clone sits a single base away. This record belongs to a study of glioma-infiltrating T cells after dendritic cell vaccination (TCRdb year 2016). Broadly, across the study: Of the 15 glioblastoma patients in the cohort, all drawn from Phase I and II dendritic cell vaccination trials, 9 were newly diagnosed and 6 had recurrent disease. Autologous tumor lysate-pulsed dendritic cell vaccination was administered to the patients between about 2003 and 2013. The vaccine was prepared from monocyte-derived dendritic cells that were cultured for 6 to 7 days with IL-4 and GM-CSF and then pulsed overnight with autologous tumor lysate. Deep sequencing of TCR beta CDR3 regions was used to quantify tumor-infiltrating lymphocyte content and compare tumor and blood repertoires in dendritic cell-vaccinated glioblastoma patients. Each patient was given three intradermal dendritic cell vaccine injections, spaced two weeks apart, in the arm below the axilla. Survival after dendritic cell vaccination was correlated with TCR sequencing metrics, including TIL content and tumor-blood repertoire overlap.

Measured from the cysteine to the phenylalanine, the CDR3 is 15 residues long. Here the CDR3 DNA is all that survives: 45 bases in frame from base 1. CDR1 and CDR2, looked up from the germline V gene (reference sequence), are SEHNR and FQNEAQ. Relative to germline, V is 5 bases shorter and J is 3 bases shorter, with 16 bases between their ends. The immunoSEQ assay amplified TCRB CDR3 regions from about 2 micrograms of genomic DNA, or from all available DNA when less than that amount was available. Multiplex PCR used 60 forward primers for TCR V beta segments and 13 reverse primers for J beta segments. To estimate reads per starting template, synthetic control templates were spiked into each sample at limiting dilution. Sequencing produced 87 bp reads on the Illumina HiSeq System. From the authors' description of their analysis: PCR and sequencing errors were removed by a nearest neighbor algorithm that merged closely related sequences. TCR overlap was measured as the percentage of unique tumor TCR beta sequences also present in the same patient's peripheral blood. TCRdb obtained this table from immuneACCESS and retained in-frame rearrangements with V and J assigned. These tables miss some clones; where compared with another copy, unresolved V genes account for less than half of the shortfall, and the remainder is unexplained. Clone size and the V and J calls come from that table; the DNA yielded D and trimming. The sample has about 95,000 clones on record, more than 75% of them singletons. The biggest ten clones account for under 3% of the sample.

General conclusions and limits of the study: The cohort was small and heterogeneous, with few patients having full blood and tumor sets and even fewer initial-recurrent tumor pairs. No direct relationship between TCR clonality and survival was found, suggesting that a diverse polyclonal response may matter. After dendritic cell vaccination, a higher estimated pretreatment TIL content predicted longer time to progression and longer overall survival. The three-group TCR overlap response model was described as speculative and requiring prospective validation.

To be selected, patients needed enough residual fresh-frozen tumor tissue and more than two years of available survival data. Molecular status otherwise varied across the glioblastoma patients, but none of them carried an isocitrate dehydrogenase mutation. PBMC were collected before vaccination, two weeks after the third vaccination, and at tumor progression if progression occurred. The Qiagen DNeasy Blood extraction Kit was used to extract genomic DNA. Here the sequenced sample was blood, taken before dendritic cell vaccination. This chain is built from TRBV7-9 and TRBJ2-5, with the D gene uncertain. The receptor's source is a human donor with glioblastoma. The DNA is TGTGCCAGCAGCCGCCGTCGTGGTTCGGAAGAGACCCAGTACTTC. It encodes CASSRRRGSEETQYF.